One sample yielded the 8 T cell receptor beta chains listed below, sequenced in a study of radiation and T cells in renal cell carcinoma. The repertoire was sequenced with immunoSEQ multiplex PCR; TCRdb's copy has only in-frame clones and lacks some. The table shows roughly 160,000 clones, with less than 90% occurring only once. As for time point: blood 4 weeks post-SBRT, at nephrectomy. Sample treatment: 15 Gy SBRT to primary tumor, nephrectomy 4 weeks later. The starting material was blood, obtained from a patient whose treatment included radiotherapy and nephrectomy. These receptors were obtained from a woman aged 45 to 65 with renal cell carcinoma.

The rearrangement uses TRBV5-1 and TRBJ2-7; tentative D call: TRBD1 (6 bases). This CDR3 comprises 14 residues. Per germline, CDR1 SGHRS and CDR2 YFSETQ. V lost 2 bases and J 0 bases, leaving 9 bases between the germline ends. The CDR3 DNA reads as TGCGCCAGCAGCTTAGGGACATACTCCTACGAGCAGTACTTC. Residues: CASSLGTYSYEQYF.

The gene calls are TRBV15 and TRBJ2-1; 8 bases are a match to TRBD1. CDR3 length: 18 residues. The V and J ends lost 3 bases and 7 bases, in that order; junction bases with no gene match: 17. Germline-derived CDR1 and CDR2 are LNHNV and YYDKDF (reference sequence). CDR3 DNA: TGTGCCACCAGCAGGGGGGACTTTCTTACGGACAGGGATAATGAGCAGTTCTTC. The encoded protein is CATSRGDFLTDRDNEQFF.

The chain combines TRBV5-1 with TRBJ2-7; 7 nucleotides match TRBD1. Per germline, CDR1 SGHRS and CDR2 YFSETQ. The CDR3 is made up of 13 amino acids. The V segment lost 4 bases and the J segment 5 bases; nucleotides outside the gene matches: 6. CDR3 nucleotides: TGCGCCAGCAGCCAACAGGGGCCCAACGAGCAGTACTTC. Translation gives CASSQQGPNEQYF.

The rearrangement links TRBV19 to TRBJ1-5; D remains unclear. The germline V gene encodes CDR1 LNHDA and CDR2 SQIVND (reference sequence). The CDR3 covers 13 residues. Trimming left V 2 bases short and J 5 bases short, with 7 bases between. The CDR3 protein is CASSITSDQPQHF. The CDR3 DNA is TGTGCCAGTAGTATAACCTCCGATCAGCCCCAGCATTTT.

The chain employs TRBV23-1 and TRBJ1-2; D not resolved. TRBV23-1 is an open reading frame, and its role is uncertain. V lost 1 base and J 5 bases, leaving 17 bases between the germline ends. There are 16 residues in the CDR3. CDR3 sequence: CASSQYRGGPPYGYTF. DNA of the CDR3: TGCGCCAGCAGTCAATATCGTGGCGGACCCCCTTATGGCTACACCTTC.

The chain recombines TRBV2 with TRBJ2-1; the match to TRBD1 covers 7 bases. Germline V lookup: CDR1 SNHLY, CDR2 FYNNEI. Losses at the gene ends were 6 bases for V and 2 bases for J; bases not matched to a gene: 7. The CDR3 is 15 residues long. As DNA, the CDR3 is TGTGCCAGCAGGGAGACAGGGTTCACCTACAATGAGCAGTTCTTC. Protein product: CASRETGFTYNEQFF.

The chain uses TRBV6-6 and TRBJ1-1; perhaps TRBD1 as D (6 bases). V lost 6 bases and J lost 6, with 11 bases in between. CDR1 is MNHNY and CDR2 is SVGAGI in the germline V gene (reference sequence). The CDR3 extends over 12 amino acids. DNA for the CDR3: TGTGCCAGCAGAGGGACACACGCTGAAGCTTTCTTT. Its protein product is CASRGTHAEAFF.

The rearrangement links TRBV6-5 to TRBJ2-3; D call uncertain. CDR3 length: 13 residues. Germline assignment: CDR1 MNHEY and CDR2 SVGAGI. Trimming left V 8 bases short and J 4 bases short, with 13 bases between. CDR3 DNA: TGTGCCAGCGGGTCCCCTGCTCCAGATACGCAGTATTTT. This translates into CASGSPAPDTQYF.